The sample holds many counts of the clone carrying this TCR beta chain. This sample is part of a study of T-cell reconstitution after alpha-beta-depleted transplantation in children. V shed 4 bases and J shed 0 bases, with 10 bases lying between them. This CDR3 contains 15 residues. Germline CDR1 is LGHNA and CDR2 is YSLEER. TCRbeta library preparation incorporated unique molecular identifiers. One entry per CDR3 protein results from TCRdb running MiXCR on the PCR reads. This table has 240,000 or so distinct CDR3 sequences, less than 9% appearing once. The source material was PBMCs, mostly from graft donor cells, sampled 180 days after TCRalphabeta/CD19-depleted stem cell transplant. The receptor comes from a male patient younger than 18 who had a stem cell transplant for acute lymphoblastic leukemia, so the T cells may come from the graft donor. This sequence joins TRBV4-3 and TRBJ2-4; no firm D call. The CDR3 DNA sequence: TGCGCCAGCAGCCCCCGCGTTCTAGCCAAAAACATTCAGTACTTC. Protein: CASSPRVLAKNIQYF.